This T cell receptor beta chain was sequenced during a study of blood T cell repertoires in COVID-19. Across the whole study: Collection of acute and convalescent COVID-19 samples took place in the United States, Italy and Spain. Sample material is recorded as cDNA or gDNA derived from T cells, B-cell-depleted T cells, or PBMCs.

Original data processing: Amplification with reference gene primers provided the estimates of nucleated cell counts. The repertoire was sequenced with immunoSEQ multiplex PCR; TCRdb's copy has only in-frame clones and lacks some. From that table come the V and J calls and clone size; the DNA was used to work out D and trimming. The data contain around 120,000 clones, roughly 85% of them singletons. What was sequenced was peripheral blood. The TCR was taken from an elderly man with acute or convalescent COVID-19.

DNA of the CDR3: TGTGCCAGCAGCTTGTGGCGGGAGGGCTACGAGCAGTACTTC. This codes for CASSLWREGYEQYF. V is TRBV5-4 and J is TRBJ2-7, with 9 positions matching TRBD2. The CDR3 is 14 residues long. V was clipped by 1 base and J by 3 bases; unmatched bases: 2. Looked up from germline, CDR1 is SGHNT and CDR2 is YYREEE (reference sequence).